Reported below is one T cell receptor beta chain. TCRdb reprocessed the 5' RACE reads via MiXCR and lists one record per CDR3 protein. The profile covers about 320,000 distinct CDR3 sequences, with 14% appearing a single time and roughly a fifth taken by the ten largest. The source of the sample is a study of T-cell memory formation after mild COVID-19. Germline loops: CDR1 LNHDA, CDR2 SQIVND (reference sequence). Between the trimmed V and J ends, which lost 5 bases and 0 bases, there was a span of 8 bases. The CDR3 is 14 amino acids. Sequencing was performed on PBMCs or a T cell subset sorted from them (not recorded which). The origin of this receptor is a man in his late teens or twenties who had mild COVID-19 (a few samples of this study predate the infection). Cell type and time point are not known. The chain uses TRBV19 and TRBJ2-1; D is unclear. DNA for the CDR3: TGTGCCAGTAGTTACAGTCCCTCCTACAATGAGCAGTTCTTC. Its translation: CASSYSPSYNEQFF.